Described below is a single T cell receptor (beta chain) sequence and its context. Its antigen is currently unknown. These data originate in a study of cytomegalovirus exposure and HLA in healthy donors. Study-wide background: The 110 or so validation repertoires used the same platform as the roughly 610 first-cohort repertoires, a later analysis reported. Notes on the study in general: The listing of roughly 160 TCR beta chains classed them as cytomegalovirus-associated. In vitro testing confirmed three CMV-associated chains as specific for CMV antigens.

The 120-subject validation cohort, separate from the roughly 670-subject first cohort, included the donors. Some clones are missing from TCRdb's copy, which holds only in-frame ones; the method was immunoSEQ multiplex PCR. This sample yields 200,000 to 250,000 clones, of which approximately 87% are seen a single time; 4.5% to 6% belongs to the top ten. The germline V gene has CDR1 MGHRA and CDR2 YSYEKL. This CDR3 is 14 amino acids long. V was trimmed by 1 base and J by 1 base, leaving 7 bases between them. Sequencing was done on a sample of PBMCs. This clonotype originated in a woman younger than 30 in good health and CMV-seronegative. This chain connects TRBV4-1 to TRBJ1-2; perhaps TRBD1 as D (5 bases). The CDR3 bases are TGCGCCAGCAGCCAAGGAGGGGTTAACTATGGCTACACCTTC. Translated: CASSQGGVNYGYTF.